These 12 T cell receptor beta chains came from one sample sequenced in a study of shared clonotypes between healthy human individuals. The naive CD8 population came from CD45RO-negative cells selected for CCR7, without terminally differentiated effector memory CD45RA+ cells. Profiling relied on immunoSEQ multiplex PCR, and the TCRdb table lists in-frame clones only, not all of them. The sample contains some 630,000 clones, 90% to 97% of which appear only once. The sequenced material came from naive CD8+ T cells sorted from blood. All receptors derive from a woman aged 30 to 39 in good health.

This rearrangement joins TRBV5-8 to TRBJ2-1; unclear D gene. The CDR3 extends over 14 amino acids. Germline V gene data show CDR1 as SGHTS and CDR2 as YDEGEE. The germline V and J ends were trimmed by 2 bases and 5 bases, with 11 bases remaining between them. CDR3 region: CASSFFLEHNEQFF. The CDR3 DNA follows: TGTGCCAGCAGCTTTTTTCTGGAGCACAATGAGCAGTTCTTC.

CDR3 sequence: CASSVFPLNEQFF. CDR3 DNA: TGTGCCAGCAGTGTGTTCCCCCTCAATGAGCAGTTCTTC. The chain carries TRBV27 and TRBJ2-1; D gene ambiguous. Between the trimmed V and J ends, which lost 5 bases and 6 bases, there was a span of 11 bases. Looked up from germline, CDR1 is MNHEY and CDR2 is SMNVEV (reference sequence). The CDR3 sequence is 13 residues long.

CDR3 protein: CASRETSANSYEQYF. DNA of the CDR3: TGTGCCAGCAGGGAGACTAGCGCCAACTCCTACGAGCAGTACTTC. The chain uses TRBV6-5 and TRBJ2-7; 8 nucleotides line up with TRBD2. The CDR3 extends over 15 amino acids. Looked up from germline, CDR1 is MNHEY and CDR2 is SVGAGI. Trimming cost V 6 bases and J 0 bases; bases outside gene matches: 7.

V gene TRBV27 combines with J gene TRBJ2-2, with no clear D. V was cut by 1 base and J by 7 bases, with 13 bases left in between. Germline V gene lookup returns CDR1 MNHEY and CDR2 SMNVEV (reference sequence). CDR3 length: 15 residues. The CDR3 spells CASSLYIPEDGELFF. The CDR3 DNA reads as TGTGCCAGCAGTTTATATATCCCCGAGGACGGGGAGCTGTTTTTT.

The chain employs TRBV16 and TRBJ2-1; weak D call: TRBD2 (6 bases). CDR1 is KGHSY and CDR2 is FQNENV in the germline V gene. The CDR3 is 19 amino acids. With 0 bases removed from V and 8 bases from J, the gap between germline ends came to 26 bases. This CDR3 reads CASSQSIVLGGSKGHEQFF. The CDR3 DNA sequence: TGTGCCAGCAGCCAATCGATAGTCTTAGGAGGGTCTAAGGGCCATGAGCAGTTCTTC. Using reference TRBV16 and TRBJ2-1 for the parts outside the CDR3, the full variable domain is GEEVAQTPKHLVRGEGQKAKLYCAPIKGHSYVFWYQQVLKNEFKFLISFQNENVFDETGMPKERFSAKCLPNSPCSLEIQATKLEDSAVYFCASSQSIVLGGSKGHEQFFGPGTRLTVL.

CDR3 in amino acids: CASSLAEGYGYTF. In nucleotides, the CDR3 is TGTGCCAGCAGTTTAGCTGAGGGCTATGGCTACACCTTC. This rearrangement joins TRBV27 to TRBJ1-2; D not resolved. V lost 2 bases and J 4 bases, leaving 8 bases between the germline ends. The CDR3 is 13 residues long. Per the germline V gene, CDR1 is MNHEY and CDR2 is SMNVEV (reference sequence).

The chain joins TRBV28 to TRBJ1-2; tentatively, D is TRBD1 (6 bases). The CDR3 has 15 residues. Germline V gene lookup returns CDR1 MDHEN and CDR2 SYDVKM. Trimming shortened V by 6 bases and J by 8 bases, and 22 bases separated the two germline ends. CDR3 loop: CASRPRGMVGGGYTF. CDR3 sequence (DNA): TGTGCCAGCAGACCCCGGGGGATGGTTGGGGGCGGCTACACCTTC.

J is TRBJ2-7 and V is TRBV27; no reliable D call. The CDR3 has 14 residues. Germline loops: CDR1 MNHEY, CDR2 SMNVEV (reference sequence). V was pared by 5 bases and J by 0 bases, with 11 bases between. CDR3 loop: CASSKGSSSYEQYF. As DNA, the CDR3 is TGTGCCAGCAGTAAAGGGTCCAGCTCCTACGAGCAGTACTTC.

The rearrangement uses TRBV13 and TRBJ2-7; D gene ambiguous. The V gene lost 4 bases and the J gene lost 5 bases, with 18 bases spanning the gap. CDR3 length: 15 amino acids. From germline, CDR1 is PRHDT and CDR2 FYEKMQ (reference sequence). The CDR3: CASSSATQSPHEQYF. The CDR3 DNA follows: TGTGCCAGCAGCTCCGCGACCCAGTCCCCACACGAGCAGTACTTC.

The rearrangement links TRBV5-5 to TRBJ2-1; TRBD2 agrees at 8 bases. Germline CDR1 SGHKS, CDR2 YYEKEE (reference sequence). This CDR3 is built from 13 residues. Trimming removed 3 bases from V and 9 bases from J; junction bases left unmatched: 5. The CDR3 DNA is TGTGCCAGCAGCTATGGACTAGCTGGTGAGCAGTTCTTC. It translates to CASSYGLAGEQFF.

The chain links TRBV27 to TRBJ1-2; D not resolved. The germline CDR1 and CDR2 sequences are MNHEY and SMNVEV (reference sequence). V was clipped by 2 bases and J by 1 base, with 8 bases between them. The CDR3 length is 14 residues. CDR3 DNA sequence: TGTGCCAGCAGTTTAATAGGCGGTAACTATGGCTACACCTTC. Its protein product is CASSLIGGNYGYTF.

The chain uses TRBV30 and TRBJ1-1; 8 bases map to TRBD1. Germline CDR1 GTSNPN, CDR2 SVGIG (reference sequence). The CDR3 runs to 13 residues. V lost 8 bases to trimming and J lost 0 bases; unmatched junction nucleotides: 5. CDR3 in amino acids: CAMRTGLNTEAFF. In nucleotides, the CDR3 is TGTGCCATGAGGACAGGGTTGAACACTGAAGCTTTCTTT.